This is a list of T cell receptor beta chains from one sample in a study of T-cell reconstitution after alpha-beta-depleted transplantation in children. TCRdb called the PCR reads again in MiXCR, with one record for every CDR3 protein. The sample holds 90,000 to 95,000 distinct CDR3 sequences, over 9% seen once. Sequences were derived from PBMCs from the stem cell graft donor, sampled from the stem cell graft. The receptor set was obtained from a human donor who donated a stem cell graft to a child with inherited bone marrow failure. Both conserved end residues are part of each CDR3. The order of the fields is D gene, V gene, clone size, CDR3 length, CDR3 protein. A D gene is named only where the DNA matches it firmly. Clone size is shown for a subset of rows, as once, few, many or a class of expanded clone.

TRBD2 | TRBV19 | many | 14 | CASSFGLAAYEQYF
- | TRBV4-1 | many | 18 | CASSRSPIQFGTQETQYF
- | TRBV10-3 | many | 16 | CAIRTTKTEVGNTIYF
- | TRBV7-2 | many | 16 | CASRHTATGVPYEQYF
- | TRBV4-1 | many | 14 | CASSRETWNYEQYF
- | TRBV11-2 | - | 15 | CASSPQSPLTYEQYF
- | TRBV7-2 | many | 14 | CASSPIGVSYEQYF
TRBD2 | TRBV7-2 | many | 16 | CASSPRGSGSGETQYF
- | TRBV4-3 | many | 15 | CASSQEGVDYNEQFF
- | TRBV5-1 | many | 13 | CASSLSGYQPQHF
- | TRBV5-1 | many | 17 | CASKAARGDPDNNEQFF
TRBD2 | TRBV29-1 | many | 14 | CSARRLAYQETQYF
TRBD2 | TRBV20-1 | many | 13 | CSALLALYYEQYF
TRBD1 | TRBV5-1 | many | 14 | CASSLETGASEAFF
- | TRBV29-1 | - | 14 | CSVRRGGDPDEQYF
- | TRBV20-1 | many | 12 | CSARERWDEQYF
TRBD2 | TRBV28 | - | 16 | CASRGLADSNTGELFF
TRBD2 | TRBV7-9 | many | 16 | CASSLGTSGRTDTQYF
- | TRBV29-1 | many | 14 | CSAGSGYSHHGYTF
- | TRBV18 | - | 14 | CASSPQRTGYEQYF
- | TRBV7-2 | many | 11 | CASSFYGSQFF
TRBD1 | TRBV12-3/TRBV12-4 | many | 15 | CASSSWGQGNQPQHF
TRBD2 | TRBV14 | many | 17 | CASSPGLAGGKAGELFF
- | TRBV20-1 | many | 15 | CSARSGGVSSYEQYF
TRBD1 | TRBV3-1 | many | 14 | CASSLLDRDDGYTF
TRBD1 | TRBV5-5 | many | 14 | CASSSQGFGAEAFF
- | TRBV7-2 | - | 15 | CASSLQGSGNQPQHF
- | TRBV11-2 | - | 16 | CASSLTAASGDSPLHF
- | TRBV11-2 | many | 13 | CASSLAGGAELFF
- | TRBV5-1 | many | 14 | CASSFGRPQETQYF
- | TRBV7-2 | many | 14 | CASSFSEVNTEAFF
TRBD2 | TRBV30 | - | 14 | CAWDIAGAYDTQYF
TRBD1 | TRBV28 | many | 14 | CASSQAGGKETQYF
- | TRBV18 | - | 15 | CASSPPSGPSYEQYF